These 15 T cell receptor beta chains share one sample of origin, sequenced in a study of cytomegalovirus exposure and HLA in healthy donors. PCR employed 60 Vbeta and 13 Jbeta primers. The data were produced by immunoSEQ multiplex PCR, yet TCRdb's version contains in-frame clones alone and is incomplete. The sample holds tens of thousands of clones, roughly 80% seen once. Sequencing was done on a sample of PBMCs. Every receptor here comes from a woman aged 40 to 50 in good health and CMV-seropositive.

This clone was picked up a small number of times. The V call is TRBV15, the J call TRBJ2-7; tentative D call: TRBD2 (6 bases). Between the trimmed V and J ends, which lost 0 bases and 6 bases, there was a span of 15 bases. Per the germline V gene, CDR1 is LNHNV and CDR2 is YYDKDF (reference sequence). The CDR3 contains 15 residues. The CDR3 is CATSRDWGGAAEQYF. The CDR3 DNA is TGTGCCACCAGCAGAGATTGGGGAGGAGCCGCCGAGCAGTACTTC.

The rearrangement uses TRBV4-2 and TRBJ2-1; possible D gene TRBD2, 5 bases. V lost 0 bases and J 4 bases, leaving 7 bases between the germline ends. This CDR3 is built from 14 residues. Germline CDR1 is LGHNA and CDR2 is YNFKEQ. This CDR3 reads CASSQESGYNEQFF. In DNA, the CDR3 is TGTGCCAGCAGCCAAGAAAGCGGTTACAATGAGCAGTTCTTC.

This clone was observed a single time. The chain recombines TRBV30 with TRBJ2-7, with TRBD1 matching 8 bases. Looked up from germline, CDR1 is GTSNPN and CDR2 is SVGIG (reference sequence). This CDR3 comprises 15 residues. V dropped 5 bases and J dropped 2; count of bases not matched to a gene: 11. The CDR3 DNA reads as TGTGCCTGGGACCTTTCCGGGACAGGTCCCTACGAGCAGTACTTC. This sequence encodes CAWDLSGTGPYEQYF.

CDR3: CASSHPGTGVGQPQHF. The CDR3 DNA is TGCGCCAGCAGCCACCCGGGGACAGGGGTGGGTCAGCCCCAGCATTTT. The gene calls are TRBV4-1 and TRBJ1-5; 10 bases align to TRBD1. The CDR3 runs 16 residues. Trimming took 3 bases from V and 6 from J; bases not matched to a gene: 8. The germline V gene encodes CDR1 MGHRA and CDR2 YSYEKL.

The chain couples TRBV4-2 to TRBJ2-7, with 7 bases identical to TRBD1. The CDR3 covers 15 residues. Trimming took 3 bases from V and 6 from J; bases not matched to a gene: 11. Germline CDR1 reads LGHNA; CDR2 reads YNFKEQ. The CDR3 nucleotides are TGTGCCAGCAGCCATCGGGCCGCGACAGGGTTCGAGCAGTACTTC. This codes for CASSHRAATGFEQYF.

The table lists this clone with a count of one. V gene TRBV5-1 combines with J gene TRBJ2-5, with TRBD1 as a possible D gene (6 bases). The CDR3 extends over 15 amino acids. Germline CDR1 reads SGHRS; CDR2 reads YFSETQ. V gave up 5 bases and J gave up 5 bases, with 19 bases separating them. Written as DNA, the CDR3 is TGCGCCAGCAGGGCGCCAGGGGTCGGTGGGGAGACCCAGTACTTC. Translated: CASRAPGVGGETQYF.

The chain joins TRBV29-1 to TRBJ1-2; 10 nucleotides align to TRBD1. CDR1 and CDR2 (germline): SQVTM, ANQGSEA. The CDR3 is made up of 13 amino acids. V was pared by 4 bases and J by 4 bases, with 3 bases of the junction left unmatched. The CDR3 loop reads CSVGRDRGYGYTF. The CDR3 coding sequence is TGCAGCGTTGGGCGGGACAGGGGCTATGGCTACACCTTC.

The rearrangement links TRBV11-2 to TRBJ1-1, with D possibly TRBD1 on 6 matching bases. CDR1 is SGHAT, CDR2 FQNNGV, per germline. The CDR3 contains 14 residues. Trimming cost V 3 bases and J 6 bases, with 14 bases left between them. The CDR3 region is CASSFTGSAPEAFF. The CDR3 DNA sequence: TGTGCCAGCAGCTTTACAGGGAGCGCACCTGAAGCTTTCTTT.

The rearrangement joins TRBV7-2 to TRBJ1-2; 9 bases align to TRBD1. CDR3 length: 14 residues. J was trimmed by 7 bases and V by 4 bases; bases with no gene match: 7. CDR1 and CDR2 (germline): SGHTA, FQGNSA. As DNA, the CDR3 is TGTGCCAGCAGCTCTGCCGGGACAGGGTCTGGCTACACCTTC. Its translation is CASSSAGTGSGYTF. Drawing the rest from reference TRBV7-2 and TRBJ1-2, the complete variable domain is GAGVSQSPSNKVTEKGKDVELRCDPISGHTALYWYRQSLGQGLEFLIYFQGNSAPDKSGLPSDRFSAERTGGSVSTLTIQRTQQEDSAVYLCASSSAGTGSGYTFGSGTRLTVV.

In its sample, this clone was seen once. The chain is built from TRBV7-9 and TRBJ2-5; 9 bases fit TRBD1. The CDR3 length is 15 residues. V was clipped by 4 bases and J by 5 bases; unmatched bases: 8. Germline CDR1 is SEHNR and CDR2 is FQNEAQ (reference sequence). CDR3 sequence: CASSWLDRGKETQYF. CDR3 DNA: TGTGCCAGCAGCTGGCTGGACAGGGGAAAGGAGACCCAGTACTTC.

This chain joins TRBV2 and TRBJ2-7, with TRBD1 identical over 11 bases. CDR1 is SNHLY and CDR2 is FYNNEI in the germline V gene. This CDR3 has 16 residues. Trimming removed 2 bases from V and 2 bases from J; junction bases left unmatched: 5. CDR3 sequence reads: CASSEMGTGGTYEQYF. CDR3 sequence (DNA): TGTGCCAGCAGTGAAATGGGGACAGGGGGAACCTACGAGCAGTACTTC.

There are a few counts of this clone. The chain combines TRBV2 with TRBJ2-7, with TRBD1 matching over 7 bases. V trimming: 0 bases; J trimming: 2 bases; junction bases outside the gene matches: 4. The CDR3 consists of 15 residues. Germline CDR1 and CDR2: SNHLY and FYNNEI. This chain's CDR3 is CASSEAGQWPYEQYF. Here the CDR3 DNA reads TGTGCCAGCAGTGAAGCGGGACAGTGGCCCTACGAGCAGTACTTC.

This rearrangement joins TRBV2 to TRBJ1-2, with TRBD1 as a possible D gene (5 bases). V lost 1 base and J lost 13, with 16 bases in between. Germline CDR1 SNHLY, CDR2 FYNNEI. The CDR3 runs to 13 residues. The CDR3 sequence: CASSEVGAMGPTF. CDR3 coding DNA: TGTGCCAGCAGTGAAGTAGGGGCGATGGGTCCCACCTTC.

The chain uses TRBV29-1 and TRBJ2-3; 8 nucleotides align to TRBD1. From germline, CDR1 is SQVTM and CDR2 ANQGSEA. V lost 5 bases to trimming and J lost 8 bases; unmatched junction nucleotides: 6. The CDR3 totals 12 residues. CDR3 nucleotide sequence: TGCAGCGTTCAAGGACAGGGCGGTACGCAGTATTTT. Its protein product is CSVQGQGGTQYF.

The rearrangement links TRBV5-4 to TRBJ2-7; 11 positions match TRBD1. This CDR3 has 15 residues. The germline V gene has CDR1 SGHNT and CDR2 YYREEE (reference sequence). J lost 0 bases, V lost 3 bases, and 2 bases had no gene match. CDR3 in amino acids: CASSSGTGGSYEQYF. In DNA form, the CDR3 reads TGTGCCAGCAGCTCCGGGACAGGGGGCTCCTACGAGCAGTACTTC.